This TCR beta chain was captured by sequencing in a study of Ad26.COV2.S vaccination and SARS-CoV-2 variants. Study-level background: Donor participated within the Ad26.COV2.S arm of the COV1001 trial.

Sequencing was performed with immunoSEQ multiplex PCR; in TCRdb, only in-frame clones are kept and a portion is missing. Of 380,000 or so clones in the sample, around 89% were seen once. The treatment was: roughly 20 received Ad26.COV2.S at low or high dose, single or two shots; about five received placebo; per-sample allocation not given. Day 63 after the first vaccine or placebo injection was the time point for sampling. Losses at the gene ends were 5 bases for V and 0 bases for J; bases not matched to a gene: 4. Germline V gene lookup returns CDR1 SGHTA and CDR2 FQGNSA. This CDR3 is built from 15 residues. Concerning this clone itself: Its antigen is unknown.

Overall study findings and caveats: Spike-specific TCR breadth was greater in vaccine than placebo recipients.

The source was peripheral blood, collected in a trial of Ad26.COV2.S vaccine versus placebo. V is TRBV7-2 and J is TRBJ2-3, with 8 bases lining up with TRBD2. The origin of this receptor is a person aged 18-65 years who received the Ad26.COV2.S COVID-19 vaccine or a placebo. CDR3 coding DNA: TGTGCCAGCAGCGCGACTAGCGCTAGCACAGATACGCAGTATTTT. Protein: CASSATSASTDTQYF.